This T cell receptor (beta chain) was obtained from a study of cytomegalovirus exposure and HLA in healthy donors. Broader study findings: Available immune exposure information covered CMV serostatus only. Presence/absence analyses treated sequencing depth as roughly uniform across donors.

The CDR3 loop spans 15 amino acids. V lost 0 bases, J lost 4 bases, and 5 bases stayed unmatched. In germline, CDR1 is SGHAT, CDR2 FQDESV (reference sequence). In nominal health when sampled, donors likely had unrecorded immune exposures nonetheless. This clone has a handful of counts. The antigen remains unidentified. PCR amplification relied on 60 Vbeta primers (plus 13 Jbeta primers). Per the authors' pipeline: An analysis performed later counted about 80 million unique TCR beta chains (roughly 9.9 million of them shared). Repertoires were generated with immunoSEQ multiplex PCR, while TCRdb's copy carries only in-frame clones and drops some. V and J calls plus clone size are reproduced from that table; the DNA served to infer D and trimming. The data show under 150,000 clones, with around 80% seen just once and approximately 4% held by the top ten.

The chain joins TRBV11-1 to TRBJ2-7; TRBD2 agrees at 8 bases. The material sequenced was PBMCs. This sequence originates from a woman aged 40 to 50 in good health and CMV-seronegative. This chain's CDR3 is CASSLAVGRGYEQYF. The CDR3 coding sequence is TGTGCCAGCAGCTTAGCGGTCGGGAGGGGATACGAGCAGTACTTC.